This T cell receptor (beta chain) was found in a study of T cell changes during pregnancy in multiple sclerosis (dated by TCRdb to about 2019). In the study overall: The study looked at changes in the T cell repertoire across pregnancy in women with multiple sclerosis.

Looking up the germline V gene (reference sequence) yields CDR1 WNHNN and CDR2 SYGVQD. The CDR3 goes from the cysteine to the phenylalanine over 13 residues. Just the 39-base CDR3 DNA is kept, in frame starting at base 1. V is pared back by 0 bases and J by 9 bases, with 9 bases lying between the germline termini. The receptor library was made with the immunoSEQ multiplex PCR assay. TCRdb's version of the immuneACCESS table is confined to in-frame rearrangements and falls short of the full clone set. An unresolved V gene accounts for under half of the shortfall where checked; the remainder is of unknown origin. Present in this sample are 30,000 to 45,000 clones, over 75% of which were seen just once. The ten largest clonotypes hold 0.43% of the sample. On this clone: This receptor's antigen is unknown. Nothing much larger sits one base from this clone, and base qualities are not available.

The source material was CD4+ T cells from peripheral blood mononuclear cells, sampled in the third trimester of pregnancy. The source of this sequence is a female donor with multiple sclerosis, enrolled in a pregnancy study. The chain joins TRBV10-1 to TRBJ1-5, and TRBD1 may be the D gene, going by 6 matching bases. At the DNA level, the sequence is TGCGCCAGCAGTGAGTCGGGGGCCGGGCCCCAGCATTTT. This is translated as CASSESGAGPQHF.